This T cell receptor (beta chain) stems from a study of blood T cell repertoires in COVID-19. For the study at large: The United States, Italy and Spain provided the acute and convalescent COVID-19 samples.

Produced via immunoSEQ multiplex PCR; TCRdb's table is partial and in-frame only. The table records around 170,000 clones, about 88% of them present only once. The germline V and J ends were trimmed by 0 bases and 9 bases, with 12 bases remaining between them. Germline V lookup: CDR1 LGHDT, CDR2 YNNKEL (reference sequence). There are 14 residues in the CDR3. This clonotype originated in a man between 25 and 39 years old with active or convalescent COVID-19. The chain is built from TRBV3-1 (or the pseudogene TRBV3-2) and TRBJ2-1; D call uncertain. Sequencing was done on a sample of peripheral blood. CDR3 nucleotide sequence: TGTGCCAGCAGCCAAGATTCATCCGGTGGTGAGCAGTTCTTC. It is translated as CASSQDSSGGEQFF.